This T cell receptor (beta chain) was documented in a study of blood T cell repertoires in COVID-19. Study-wide background: COVID-19 samples from acute and convalescent phases originated in the United States, Italy and Spain. From T cells, B-cell-depleted T cells, or PBMCs came the material, which was cDNA or gDNA.

Original analysis: Reference gene primers were amplified, and this amplification served to estimate nucleated cell counts. Clones were read by immunoSEQ multiplex PCR, and TCRdb kept only the in-frame ones, dropping some. V, J and clone size were drawn from that table, and D and trimming were deduced from the DNA. The data show about 180,000 clones, approximately 85% seen once. This CDR3 is built from 15 residues. Per germline, CDR1 SGHAT and CDR2 FQNNGV. V lost 4 bases and J lost 0; bases outside the gene matches: 1. V is TRBV11-2 and J is TRBJ1-5, with 9 bases lining up with TRBD1. The sequencing sample was made of peripheral blood. The receptor was derived from a human donor with active or convalescent COVID-19. The donor label of this sample is uncertain. The CDR3 nucleotides are TGTGCCAGCAGCTGGGGACAGGGTAGCAATCAGCCCCAGCATTTT. Its protein product is CASSWGQGSNQPQHF.